Shown below are 27 T cell receptor beta chains from a single sample sequenced in a study of identical twins. Via MiXCR, TCRdb re-called the 5' RACE reads, giving one row per CDR3 protein. This sample has 240,000 or so distinct CDR3 sequences, with about 7% found just once. In addition, the sample was reused for a study of yellow fever vaccine responses in identical twins.

The sample comprised memory (CD45RO+) T cells sorted from blood. These receptors were obtained from a woman aged 18-29 years in good health.

This chain connects TRBV5-1 to TRBJ1-1, with D perhaps TRBD1 (5 bases). The CDR3 totals 16 residues. V lost 2 bases, J lost 1 base, and 15 bases lay in between. Per germline, CDR1 SGHRS and CDR2 YFSETQ. CDR3 sequence reads: CASSFFRAGTNTEAFF. For the CDR3, the DNA is TGCGCCAGCAGCTTCTTTCGAGCGGGGACGAACACTGAAGCTTTCTTT.

This clonotype was counted ten times or more. The V call is TRBV4-1, the J call TRBJ2-7; TRBD2 matches 15 bases. V was clipped by 0 bases and J by 4 bases; unmatched bases: 7. Per the germline V gene, CDR1 is MGHRA and CDR2 is YSYEKL. The CDR3 has 18 amino acids. For the CDR3, the DNA is TGCGCCAGCAGCCAAGAAGCTAGGACTAGCGGGAGGGCGTACGAGCAGTACTTC. This sequence encodes CASSQEARTSGRAYEQYF.

The genes are TRBV6-5 and TRBJ2-2; D is unclear. The V and J ends lost 6 bases and 6 bases respectively, with 8 bases between them. CDR1 is MNHEY, CDR2 SVGAGI, per germline. The CDR3 contains 12 residues. This CDR3 is CASSMDPGELFF. As DNA, the CDR3 is TGTGCCAGCAGCATGGACCCCGGGGAGCTGTTTTTT.

The sample holds a few counts of this clonotype. This may come from a read error, since a much larger clone is one base off. The chain uses TRBV20-1 and TRBJ2-2; 10 nucleotides agree with TRBD2. In germline, CDR1 is DFQATT, CDR2 SNEGSKA (reference sequence). The CDR3 length is 16 residues. The CDR3 sequence: CCARESSGSGGGELFF. CDR3 sequence (DNA): TGCTGTGCTAGAGAATCTAGCGGGAGCGGAGGCGGGGAGCTGTTTTTT.

In its sample, this clonotype was seen many times. The chain has TRBV5-6 and TRBJ1-6; 9 bases match TRBD1. The CDR3 spans 15 residues. The germline V gene encodes CDR1 SGHDT and CDR2 YYEEEE. V dropped 5 bases and J dropped 7; count of bases not matched to a gene: 7. Here the CDR3 reads CASRYRGTGNSPLHF. The CDR3 bases are TGTGCCAGCAGATATCGGGGGACAGGGAATTCACCCCTCCACTTT.

The chain carries TRBV12-3 or TRBV12-4 and TRBJ1-6; no reliable D call. The CDR3 covers 15 residues. Trimming left V 6 bases short and J 13 bases short, with 22 bases between. The CDR3 DNA sequence: TGTGCCAGCAGCCTGCAACTAGGACTGGGGAGCCCCCTCCACTTT. Its protein is CASSLQLGLGSPLHF.

The chain links TRBV10-3 to TRBJ2-2, with D unresolved. The CDR3 sequence is 15 residues long. Per the germline V gene, CDR1 is ENHRY and CDR2 is SYGVKD. The V end lost 7 bases, the J end lost 6 bases, and 18 bases lay between the germline ends. CDR3 region: CAITSGTELAGELFF. CDR3 DNA sequence: TGTGCCATCACCTCGGGCACCGAGTTGGCCGGGGAGCTGTTTTTT.

This clonotype was seen a handful of times. J is TRBJ1-2 and V is TRBV12-3 or TRBV12-4; TRBD1 aligns across 8 bases. J lost 3 bases, V lost 2 bases, and 11 bases had no gene match. This CDR3 has 17 amino acids. The CDR3 here is CASSLRARGRWDYGYTF. For the CDR3, the DNA is TGTGCCAGCAGTTTACGCGCCAGGGGGCGTTGGGACTATGGCTACACCTTC.

This clonotype was seen many times. This chain links TRBV27 with TRBJ2-1; possible D gene TRBD1, 5 bases. Trimming removed 5 bases from V and 7 bases from J, with 18 bases in between. This CDR3 has 15 residues. CDR1 MNHEY and CDR2 SMNVEV come from the germline V gene (reference sequence). The CDR3 loop reads CASSQGSLIRNEQFF. The CDR3 DNA reads TGTGCCAGCAGTCAGGGTAGTCTCATTAGGAATGAGCAGTTCTTC.

This clonotype was counted many times. J is TRBJ1-1 and V is TRBV5-1; D ambiguous. Germline V gene lookup returns CDR1 SGHRS and CDR2 YFSETQ. Trimming stripped 4 bases from V and 4 bases from J, with 14 bases between. The CDR3 covers 14 residues. DNA of the CDR3: TGCGCCAGCAGCCCAGACCGGGAACTCACTGAAGCTTTCTTT. Protein product: CASSPDRELTEAFF.

The table lists this clonotype with a few counts. J is TRBJ2-1 and V is TRBV5-1, with 11 bases matching TRBD2. The CDR3 extends over 15 amino acids. Trimming cost V 4 bases and J 9 bases; bases outside gene matches: 9. Germline CDR1 SGHRS, CDR2 YFSETQ. CDR3 sequence: CASSPGLAEGGEQFF. CDR3 sequence (DNA): TGCGCCAGCAGCCCGGGACTAGCGGAGGGAGGTGAGCAGTTCTTC.

This clonotype was found many times. CDR3 DNA sequence: TGTGCCAGCAGTTTAAGCTCCCCCGGGATCAATCAGCCCCAGCATTTT. Protein: CASSLSSPGINQPQHF. The chain links TRBV12-3 or TRBV12-4 to TRBJ1-5; D unresolved. This CDR3 has 16 residues. Trimming took off 2 bases at V and 3 bases at J, with 14 bases between the two ends.

This clonotype has a count of ten or more. For the CDR3, the DNA is TGTGCCAGCAGCTCCGGGGGCTTGGCCAATGAGCAGTTCTTC. Its translation is CASSSGGLANEQFF. The chain is built from TRBV7-2 and TRBJ2-1, with D perhaps being TRBD1 or TRBD2 (6 bases each). Deletions cut 4 bases from V and 6 bases from J, with 13 bases between. This CDR3 is built from 14 residues. Germline CDR1 reads SGHTA; CDR2 reads FQGNSA.

In its sample, this clonotype was seen once. The CDR3 loop reads CASSLEGLGAFF. CDR3 bases: TGCGCCAGCAGCTTAGAGGGTCTCGGGGCTTTCTTT. This chain connects TRBV5-1 to TRBJ1-1; unclear D gene. V dropped 2 bases and J dropped 11 bases, with 13 bases sitting between them. The CDR3 is 12 amino acids. Germline lookup yields CDR1 SGHRS and CDR2 YFSETQ.

The V and J genes are TRBV20-1 and TRBJ2-2; D call uncertain. Between the trimmed V and J ends, which lost 0 bases and 1 base, there was a span of 6 bases. CDR3 length equals 14 residues. The germline CDR1 and CDR2 sequences are DFQATT and SNEGSKA (reference sequence). CDR3 region: CSARDFMNTGELFF. The CDR3 bases are TGCAGTGCTAGAGATTTCATGAACACCGGGGAGCTGTTTTTT.

This chain joins TRBV5-6 and TRBJ2-4; D unclear. The germline CDR1 and CDR2 sequences are SGHDT and YYEEEE. This CDR3 has 16 residues. The V and J ends lost 4 bases and 1 base respectively, with 15 bases between them. CDR3 nucleotide sequence: TGTGCCAGCAGCGCACGATTACAAGGGGCCAAAAACATTCAGTACTTC. It translates to CASSARLQGAKNIQYF.

In this sample, this clonotype turned up a few times. The chain recombines TRBV6-1 with TRBJ1-3; 8 bases match TRBD1. This CDR3 contains 16 residues. The trim removed 6 bases at V and 1 base at J, leaving 8 bases unmatched. Germline loops: CDR1 MNHNS, CDR2 SASEGT. The CDR3 is CASRDTGGRSGNTIYF. The CDR3 DNA follows: TGTGCCAGCAGGGACACAGGGGGGCGGTCTGGAAACACCATATATTTT.

In this sample, this clonotype turned up many times. This rearrangement joins TRBV12-3 or TRBV12-4 to TRBJ1-2; D unresolved. This CDR3 has 13 residues. Deletions cut 6 bases from V and 2 bases from J, with 10 bases between. Here the CDR3 DNA reads TGTGCCAGCAGGTACAAGGGAAACTATGGCTACACCTTC. It encodes CASRYKGNYGYTF.

This clonotype has only a few counts. V and J are TRBV29-1 and TRBJ2-7; 10 bases line up with TRBD2. V lost 7 bases to trimming and J lost 2 bases; unmatched junction nucleotides: 8. The germline V gene encodes CDR1 SQVTM and CDR2 ANQGSEA. This CDR3 has 14 residues. This chain's CDR3 is CSAEGLAEPYEQYF. CDR3 nucleotides: TGCAGCGCCGAAGGACTAGCGGAGCCCTACGAGCAGTACTTC.

The rearrangement joins TRBV20-1 to TRBJ2-5; D tentatively fits TRBD1 or TRBD2 (5 bases each). This CDR3 has 15 residues. Germline-derived CDR1 and CDR2 are DFQATT and SNEGSKA (reference sequence). V was pared by 5 bases and J by 2 bases, with 18 bases between. This CDR3 is CSAEGHGGSQETQYF. The CDR3 DNA follows: TGCAGTGCTGAGGGGCATGGCGGGTCACAAGAGACCCAGTACTTC.

This clonotype showed up many times. The V and J genes are TRBV10-3 and TRBJ2-1; 9 bases fit TRBD1. This CDR3 is 16 amino acids long. The ends lost 2 bases at V and 5 bases at J; junction bases unmatched: 7. Germline lookup yields CDR1 ENHRY and CDR2 SYGVKD. The CDR3 is CAISEPGTGHDNEQFF. CDR3 bases: TGTGCCATCAGTGAGCCCGGGACAGGGCATGACAATGAGCAGTTCTTC.

The V and J genes are TRBV25-1 and TRBJ2-3, with 7 bases that match TRBD2. The V gene end was trimmed by 5 bases and the J gene end by 4 bases; junction bases not matched to a gene: 6. The CDR3 totals 14 residues. In germline, CDR1 is MGHDK, CDR2 SYGVNS. The CDR3 sequence is CASSQGLLPDTQYF. DNA for the CDR3: TGTGCCAGCAGTCAGGGACTACTCCCAGATACGCAGTATTTT.

In its sample, this clonotype was seen a few times. The chain employs TRBV20-1 and TRBJ2-7; 7 bases match TRBD1. The CDR3 runs 13 residues. Germline V gene lookup returns CDR1 DFQATT and CDR2 SNEGSKA (reference sequence). V shed 6 bases and J 1 base; nucleotides not matched to a gene: 6. For the CDR3, the DNA is TGCAGTGCCAAGACAGGGTCTTCCTACGAGCAGTACTTC. Its translation: CSAKTGSSYEQYF.

There are a few counts of this clonotype. V gene TRBV28 combines with J gene TRBJ1-2, with 9 bases aligning to TRBD1. The CDR3 is 15 amino acids. Unmatched junction bases numbered 7, after V lost 5 bases and J lost 3 bases. The germline gives CDR1 MDHEN, CDR2 SYDVKM. The CDR3 protein is CASSPPGQGYYGYTF. CDR3 sequence (DNA): TGTGCCAGCAGTCCCCCGGGACAGGGCTACTATGGCTACACCTTC.

This clonotype was detected a few times. The chain is built from TRBV6-4 and TRBJ2-3; 8 nucleotides agree with TRBD2. Germline V gene sequence: CDR1 MRHNA, CDR2 SNTAGT. V trimming: 2 bases; J trimming: 4 bases; junction bases outside the gene matches: 8. The CDR3 has 16 amino acids. The CDR3: CASSDGVGAGADTQYF. The CDR3 nucleotides read TGTGCCAGCAGTGACGGCGTGGGAGCGGGAGCAGATACGCAGTATTTT.

This clonotype was counted only a few times. The chain carries TRBV6-1 and TRBJ2-2; 9 positions match TRBD2. The CDR3 contains 15 residues. V lost 4 bases, J lost 6 bases, and 6 bases stayed unmatched. Germline loops: CDR1 MNHNS, CDR2 SASEGT. The CDR3 reads CASSAGTSSSGELFF. Here the CDR3 DNA reads TGTGCCAGCAGTGCCGGGACTAGCAGTTCCGGGGAGCTGTTTTTT.

The chain recombines TRBV3-1 with TRBJ2-5, with D maybe TRBD2 (5 bases). V lost 4 bases to trimming and J lost 4 bases, with 13 bases between them. The CDR3 sequence is 14 residues long. From germline, CDR1 is LGHDT and CDR2 YNNKEL (reference sequence). In DNA form, the CDR3 reads TGTGCCAGCAGCCGACAAGGGAGTGCAGAGACCCAGTACTTC. Translation gives CASSRQGSAETQYF.